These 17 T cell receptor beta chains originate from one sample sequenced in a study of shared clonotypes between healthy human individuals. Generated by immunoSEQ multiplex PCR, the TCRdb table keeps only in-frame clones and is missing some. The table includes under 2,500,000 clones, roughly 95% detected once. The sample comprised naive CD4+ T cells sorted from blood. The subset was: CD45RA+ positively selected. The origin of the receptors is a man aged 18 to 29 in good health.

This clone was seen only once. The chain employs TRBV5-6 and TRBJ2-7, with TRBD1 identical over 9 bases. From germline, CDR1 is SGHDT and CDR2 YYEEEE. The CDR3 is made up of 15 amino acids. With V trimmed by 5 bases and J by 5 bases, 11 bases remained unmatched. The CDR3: CASRVERDREHEQYF. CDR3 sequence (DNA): TGTGCCAGCAGAGTCGAAAGGGACAGGGAACACGAGCAGTACTTC.

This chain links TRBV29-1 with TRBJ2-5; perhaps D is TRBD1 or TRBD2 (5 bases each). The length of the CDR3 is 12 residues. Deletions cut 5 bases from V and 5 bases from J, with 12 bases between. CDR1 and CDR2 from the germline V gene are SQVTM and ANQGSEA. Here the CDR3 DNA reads TGCAGCGTTCAGAGGGGTTCGGAGACCCAGTACTTC. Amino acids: CSVQRGSETQYF.

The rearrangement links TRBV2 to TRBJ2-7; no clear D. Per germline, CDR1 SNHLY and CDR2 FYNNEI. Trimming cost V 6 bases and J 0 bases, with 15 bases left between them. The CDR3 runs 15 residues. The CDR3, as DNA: TGTGCCAGCAGGATACAGCCCCAAAGCTCCTACGAGCAGTACTTC. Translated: CASRIQPQSSYEQYF.

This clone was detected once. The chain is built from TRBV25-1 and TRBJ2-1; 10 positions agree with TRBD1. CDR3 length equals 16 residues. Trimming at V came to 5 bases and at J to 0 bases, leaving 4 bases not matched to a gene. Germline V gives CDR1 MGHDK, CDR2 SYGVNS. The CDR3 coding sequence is TGTGCCAGCAGTCCCCGGGACAGGGGCTCCTACAATGAGCAGTTCTTC. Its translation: CASSPRDRGSYNEQFF.

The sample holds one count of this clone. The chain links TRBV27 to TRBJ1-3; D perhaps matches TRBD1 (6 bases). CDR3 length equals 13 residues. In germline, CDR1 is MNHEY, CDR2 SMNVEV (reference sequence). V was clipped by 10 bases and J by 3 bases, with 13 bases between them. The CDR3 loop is CATRQAGGNTIYF. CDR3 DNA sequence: TGTGCCACCCGACAGGCCGGTGGAAACACCATATATTTT.

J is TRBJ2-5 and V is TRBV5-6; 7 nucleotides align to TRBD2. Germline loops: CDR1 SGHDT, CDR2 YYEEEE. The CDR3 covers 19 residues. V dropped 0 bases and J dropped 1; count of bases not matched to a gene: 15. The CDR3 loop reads CASSLVPTPLTSLQETQYF. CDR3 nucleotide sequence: TGTGCCAGCAGCTTGGTCCCCACACCCTTGACTAGCCTCCAAGAGACCCAGTACTTC.

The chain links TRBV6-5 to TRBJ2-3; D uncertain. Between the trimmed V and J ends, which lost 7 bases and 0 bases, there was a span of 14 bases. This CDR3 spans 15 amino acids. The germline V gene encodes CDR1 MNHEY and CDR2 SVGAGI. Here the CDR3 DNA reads TGTGCCAGCACCCCCAGGTTCTCTAGCACAGATACGCAGTATTTT. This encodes CASTPRFSSTDTQYF.

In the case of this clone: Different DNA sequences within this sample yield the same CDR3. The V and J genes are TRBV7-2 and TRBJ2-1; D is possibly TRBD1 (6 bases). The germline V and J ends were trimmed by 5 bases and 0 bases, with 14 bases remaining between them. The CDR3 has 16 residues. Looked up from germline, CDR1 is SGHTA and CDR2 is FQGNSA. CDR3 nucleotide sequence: TGTGCCAGCAGCCTCGGACAGAAGAGCTCCTACAATGAGCAGTTCTTC. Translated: CASSLGQKSSYNEQFF.

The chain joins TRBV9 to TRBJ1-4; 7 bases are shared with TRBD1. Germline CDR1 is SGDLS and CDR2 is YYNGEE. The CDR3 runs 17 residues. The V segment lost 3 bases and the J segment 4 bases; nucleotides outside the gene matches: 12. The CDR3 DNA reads TGTGCCAGCAGCGCAGCTAATCGACAGGGCCTTAATGAAAAACTGTTTTTT. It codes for CASSAANRQGLNEKLFF.

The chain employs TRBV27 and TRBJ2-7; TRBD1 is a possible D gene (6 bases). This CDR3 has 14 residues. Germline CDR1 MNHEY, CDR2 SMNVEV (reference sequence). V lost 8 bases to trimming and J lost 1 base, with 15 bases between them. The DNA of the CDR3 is TGTGCCAGCGGGTCCGGGACACATTCCTACGAGCAGTACTTC. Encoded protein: CASGSGTHSYEQYF.

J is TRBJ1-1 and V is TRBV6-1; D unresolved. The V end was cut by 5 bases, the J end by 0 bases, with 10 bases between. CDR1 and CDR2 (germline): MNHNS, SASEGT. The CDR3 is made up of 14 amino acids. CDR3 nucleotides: TGTGCCAGCAGTCGCTACCAAGTGAACACTGAAGCTTTCTTT. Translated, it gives CASSRYQVNTEAFF.

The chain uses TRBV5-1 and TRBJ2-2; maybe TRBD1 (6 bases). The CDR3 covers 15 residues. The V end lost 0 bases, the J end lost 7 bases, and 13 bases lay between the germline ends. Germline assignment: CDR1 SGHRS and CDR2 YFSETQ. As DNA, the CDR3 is TGCGCCAGCAGCTTGGGCACAGGGTGGAACGGGGAGCTGTTTTTT. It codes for CASSLGTGWNGELFF. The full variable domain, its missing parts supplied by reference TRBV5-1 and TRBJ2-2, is KAGVTQTPRYLIKTRGQQVTLSCSPISGHRSVSWYQQTPGQGLQFLFEYFSETQRNKGNFPGRFSGRQFSNSRSEMNVSTLELGDSALYLCASSLGTGWNGELFFGEGSRLTVL.

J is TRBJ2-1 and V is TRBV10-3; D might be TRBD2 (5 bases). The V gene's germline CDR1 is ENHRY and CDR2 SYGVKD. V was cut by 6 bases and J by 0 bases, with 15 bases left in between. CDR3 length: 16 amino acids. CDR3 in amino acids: CAISERAGISYNEQFF. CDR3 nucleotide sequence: TGTGCCATCAGCGAGAGGGCAGGAATCTCCTACAATGAGCAGTTCTTC.

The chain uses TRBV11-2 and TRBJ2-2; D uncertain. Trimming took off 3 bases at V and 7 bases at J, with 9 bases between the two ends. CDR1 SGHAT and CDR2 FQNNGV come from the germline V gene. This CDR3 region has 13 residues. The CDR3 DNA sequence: TGTGCCAGCAGCTTCTCGCGCGTCGGGGAGCTGTTTTTT. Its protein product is CASSFSRVGELFF.

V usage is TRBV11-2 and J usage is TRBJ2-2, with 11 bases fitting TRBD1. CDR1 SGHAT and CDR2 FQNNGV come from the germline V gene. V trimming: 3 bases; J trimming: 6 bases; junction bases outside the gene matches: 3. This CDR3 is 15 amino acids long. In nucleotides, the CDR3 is TGTGCCAGCAGCTTTGGACAGGGGGCTGCCGGGGAGCTGTTTTTT. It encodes CASSFGQGAAGELFF.

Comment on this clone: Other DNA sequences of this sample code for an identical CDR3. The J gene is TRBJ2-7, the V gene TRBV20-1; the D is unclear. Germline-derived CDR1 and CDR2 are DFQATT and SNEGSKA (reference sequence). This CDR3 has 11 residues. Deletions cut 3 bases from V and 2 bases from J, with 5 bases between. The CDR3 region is CSASDPYEQYF. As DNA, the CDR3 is TGCAGTGCTAGCGACCCCTACGAGCAGTACTTC.

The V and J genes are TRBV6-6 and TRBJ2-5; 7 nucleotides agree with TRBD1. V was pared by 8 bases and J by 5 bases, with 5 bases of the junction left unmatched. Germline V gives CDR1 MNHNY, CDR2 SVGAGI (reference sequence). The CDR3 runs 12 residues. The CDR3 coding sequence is TGTGCCAGCCACAGGGGCGGGGAGACCCAGTACTTC. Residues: CASHRGGETQYF.